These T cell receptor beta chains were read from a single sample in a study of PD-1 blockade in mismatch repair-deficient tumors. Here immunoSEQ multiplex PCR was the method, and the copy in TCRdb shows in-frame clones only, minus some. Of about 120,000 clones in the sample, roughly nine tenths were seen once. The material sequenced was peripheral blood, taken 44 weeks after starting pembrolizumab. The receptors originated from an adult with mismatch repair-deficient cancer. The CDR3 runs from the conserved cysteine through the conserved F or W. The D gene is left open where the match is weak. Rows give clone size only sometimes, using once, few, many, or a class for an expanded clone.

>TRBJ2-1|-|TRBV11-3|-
CASSNPARSNEQFF
TGTGCCAGCAGCAACCCGGCCAGGTCAAATGAGCAGTTCTTC
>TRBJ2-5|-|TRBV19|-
CASSGLRSSQGQETQYF
TGTGCCAGTAGTGGCCTACGTTCCTCCCAAGGCCAAGAGACCCAGTACTTC
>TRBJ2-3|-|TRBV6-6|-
CASRPGRNTQYF
TGTGCCAGCAGGCCAGGGAGGAATACGCAGTATTTT
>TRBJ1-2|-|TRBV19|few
CASSIGYKGYTF
TGTGCCAGTAGTATAGGGTACAAAGGCTACACCTTC
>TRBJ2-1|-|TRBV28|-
CASSLGPRWGEQFF
TGTGCCAGCAGTTTAGGACCGCGTTGGGGTGAGCAGTTCTTC
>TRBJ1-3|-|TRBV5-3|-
CARSLGTELFGLGNTIYF
TGTGCCAGAAGCTTGGGGACGGAGTTATTTGGTCTCGGAAACACCATATATTTT
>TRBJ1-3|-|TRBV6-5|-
CASSFTGRAGNTIYF
TGTGCCAGCAGCTTCACGGGGAGGGCTGGAAACACCATATATTTT
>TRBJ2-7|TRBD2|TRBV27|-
CASRTSGLAIEQYF
TGTGCCAGCAGAACCTCGGGACTAGCGATCGAGCAGTACTTC
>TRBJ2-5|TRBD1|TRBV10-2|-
CASSTNRDREQETQYF
TGCGCCAGCAGTACGAACCGGGACAGGGAACAAGAGACCCAGTACTTC
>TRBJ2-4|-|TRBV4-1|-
CASSPIGLAKNIQYF
TGCGCCAGCAGCCCTATCGGACTAGCCAAAAACATTCAGTACTTC
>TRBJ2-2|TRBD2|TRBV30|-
CAWSISGRVTGELFF
TGTGCCTGGAGTATTAGCGGGAGGGTCACCGGGGAGCTGTTTTTT
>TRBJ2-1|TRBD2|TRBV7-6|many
CASSDRTSGYNEQFF
TGTGCCAGCAGCGACCGGACTAGCGGCTACAATGAGCAGTTCTTC
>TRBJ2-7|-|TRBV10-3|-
CAASGQRAYEQYF
TGTGCCGCCAGTGGACAGAGGGCCTACGAGCAGTACTTC
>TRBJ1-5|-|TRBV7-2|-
CASSSQDDQPQHF
TGTGCCAGCAGCTCACAGGACGATCAGCCCCAGCATTTT
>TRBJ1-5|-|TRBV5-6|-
CASSPFGQPQHF
TGTGCCAGCAGCCCTTTCGGACAGCCCCAGCATTTT
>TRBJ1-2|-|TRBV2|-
CASSVGHANYGYTF
TGTGCCAGCAGCGTGGGACACGCTAACTATGGCTACACCTTC
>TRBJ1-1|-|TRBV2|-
CASKRRVGAATNTEAFF
TGTGCCAGCAAAAGAAGAGTGGGCGCTGCGACGAACACTGAAGCTTTCTTT
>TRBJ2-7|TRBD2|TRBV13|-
CASSLTTFGLAGDHEQYF
TGTGCCAGCAGCCTAACAACGTTCGGACTAGCGGGAGACCACGAGCAGTACTTC
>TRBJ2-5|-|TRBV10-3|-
CAISDGLQETQYF
TGTGCCATCAGTGACGGTCTCCAAGAGACCCAGTACTTC
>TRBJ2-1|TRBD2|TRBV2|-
CASSVVVGLAGGRDEQFF
TGTGCCAGCAGTGTCGTGGTGGGGCTAGCGGGAGGTAGGGATGAGCAGTTCTTC
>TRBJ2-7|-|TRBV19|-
CASGEAGRLYEQYF
TGTGCCAGTGGGGAAGCGGGCCGTCTTTACGAGCAGTACTTC
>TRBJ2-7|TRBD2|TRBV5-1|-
CASSLGGGPYEQYF
TGCGCCAGCAGCCTGGGGGGGGGTCCCTACGAGCAGTACTTC
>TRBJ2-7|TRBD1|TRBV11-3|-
CASSFIGTGEYEQYF
TGTGCCAGCAGCTTTATCGGGACAGGGGAATACGAGCAGTACTTC
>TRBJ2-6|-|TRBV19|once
CASSIEGTTGANVLTF
TGTGCCAGTAGTATAGAAGGGACAACGGGGGCCAACGTCCTGACTTTC
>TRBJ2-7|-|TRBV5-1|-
CASSIHLLIGEQYF
TGCGCCAGCAGCATCCATCTCTTAATCGGCGAGCAGTACTTC
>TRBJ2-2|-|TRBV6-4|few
CASSERTTGELFF
TGTGCCAGCAGTGAAAGGACCACCGGGGAGCTGTTTTTT
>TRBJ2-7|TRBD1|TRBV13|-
CASSAQGWTYEQYF
TGTGCCAGCAGCGCACAGGGGTGGACCTACGAGCAGTACTTC
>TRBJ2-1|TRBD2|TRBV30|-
CAWSVGLAGNEQFF
TGTGCCTGGAGTGTAGGACTAGCGGGGAATGAGCAGTTCTTC
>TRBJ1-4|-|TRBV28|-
CASSPPGGGNEKLFF
TGTGCCAGCAGTCCACCGGGGGGAGGGAATGAAAAACTGTTTTTT
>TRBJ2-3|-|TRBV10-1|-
CASSALIGLGEDTQYF
TGCGCCAGCAGTGCCCTAATCGGCCTTGGTGAAGATACGCAGTATTTT
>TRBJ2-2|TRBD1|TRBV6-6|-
CASSYRTGPSTGELFF
TGTGCCAGCAGTTACAGGACAGGGCCTAGCACCGGGGAGCTGTTTTTT
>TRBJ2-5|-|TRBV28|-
CASLKYPGKETQYF
TGTGCCAGCCTGAAATACCCAGGGAAAGAGACCCAGTACTTC
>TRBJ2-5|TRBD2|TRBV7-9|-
CASSHLAAEETQYF
TGTGCCAGCAGCCATCTAGCGGCTGAAGAGACCCAGTACTTC
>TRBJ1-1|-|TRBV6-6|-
CASSYGVMNTEAFF
TGTGCCAGCAGTTACGGGGTCATGAACACTGAAGCTTTCTTT
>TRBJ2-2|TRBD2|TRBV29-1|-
CSVTGGVYTGELFF
TGCAGCGTGACTGGGGGGGTTTACACCGGGGAGCTGTTTTTT
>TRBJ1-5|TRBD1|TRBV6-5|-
CASRRQGGNQPQHF
TGTGCCAGCAGACGACAGGGAGGCAATCAGCCCCAGCATTTT
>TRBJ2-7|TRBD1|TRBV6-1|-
CASGNPGQGSYEQYF
TGTGCCAGCGGTAACCCGGGACAGGGTTCCTACGAGCAGTACTTC
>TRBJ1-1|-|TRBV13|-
CASSNPSRMVAEAFF
TGTGCCAGCAGCAACCCCTCGAGAATGGTGGCTGAAGCTTTCTTT
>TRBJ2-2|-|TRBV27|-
CASSLSVRRVTGELFF
TGTGCCAGCAGTTTATCAGTTAGGAGGGTAACCGGGGAGCTGTTTTTT
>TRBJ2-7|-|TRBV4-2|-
CASSQGNEQYF
TGTGCCAGCAGCCAAGGGAACGAGCAGTACTTC
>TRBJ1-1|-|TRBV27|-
CASSSGQGYTEAFF
TGTGCCAGCAGTTCCGGGCAGGGGTACACTGAAGCTTTCTTT
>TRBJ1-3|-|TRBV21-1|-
CASSKGKEQGIGNTIYF
TGTGCCAGCAGCAAAGGGAAGGAACAGGGGATTGGAAACACCATATATTTT
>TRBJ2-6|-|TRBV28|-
CASTRGGPGANVLTF
TGTGCCAGCACCCGCGGAGGTCCCGGGGCCAACGTCCTGACTTTC
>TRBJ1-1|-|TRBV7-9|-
CASSLGGGF
TGTGCCAGCAGCTTAGGGGGGGGCTTT
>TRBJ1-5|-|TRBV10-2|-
CASVRGVGQPQHF
TGCGCCAGCGTTAGGGGGGTCGGTCAGCCCCAGCATTTT
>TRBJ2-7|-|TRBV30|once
CAWSPGPRPDEQYF
TGTGCCTGGAGTCCCGGGCCCCGTCCCGACGAGCAGTACTTC
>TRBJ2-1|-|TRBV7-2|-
CASSLVWRYNEQFF
TGTGCCAGCAGCTTAGTATGGCGCTACAATGAGCAGTTCTTC
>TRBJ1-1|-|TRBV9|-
CASSPQGGFLTEAFF
TGTGCCAGCAGCCCACAGGGAGGGTTCCTAACTGAAGCTTTCTTT
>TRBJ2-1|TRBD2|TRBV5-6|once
CASSLKETSGRSHNEQFF
TGTGCCAGCAGCTTAAAGGAGACTAGCGGGAGGTCCCACAATGAGCAGTTCTTC
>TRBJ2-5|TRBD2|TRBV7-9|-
CASSERLAEETQYF
TGTGCCAGCAGCGAACGACTAGCGGAAGAGACCCAGTACTTC
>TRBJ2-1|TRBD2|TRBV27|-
CASNPAGVGRRSSYNEQFF
TGTGCCAGCAACCCCGCGGGAGTAGGGCGCCGGAGCTCCTACAATGAGCAGTTCTTC
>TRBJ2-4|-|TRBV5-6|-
CASSLGGAGLYF
TGTGCCAGCAGCTTGGGGGGGGCAGGGTTGTACTTC
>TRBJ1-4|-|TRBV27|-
CASSVARLLGSEKLFF
TGTGCCAGCAGTGTAGCCCGACTCCTAGGGAGTGAAAAACTGTTTTTT
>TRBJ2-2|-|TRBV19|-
CASSKSGDGTGELFF
TGTGCCAGTAGTAAATCCGGGGACGGCACCGGGGAGCTGTTTTTT
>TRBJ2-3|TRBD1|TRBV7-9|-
CASSFRDRSTDTQYF
TGTGCCAGCAGCTTTCGGGACAGGTCCACAGATACGCAGTATTTT
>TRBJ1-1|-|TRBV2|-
CASSDRAEAFF
TGTGCCAGCAGTGATAGGGCTGAAGCTTTCTTT
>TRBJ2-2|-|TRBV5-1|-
CASSPPGLRMNTGELFF
TGCGCCAGCAGCCCACCCGGGTTGAGGATGAACACCGGGGAGCTGTTTTTT
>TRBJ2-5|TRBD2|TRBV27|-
CASRSTSGSQTQYF
TGTGCCAGCAGGTCGACTAGCGGGAGCCAGACCCAGTACTTC